This T cell receptor (beta chain) is from a study of cytomegalovirus exposure and HLA in healthy donors (dated by TCRdb to about 2017). At the level of the whole study: An earlier analysis of 587 of the donors reported 250 to 350 Gb of sequence data and around 120 million unique TCR beta sequences from roughly 200 million T cells. Roughly five DR-DQ haplotypes were handled as single units for association and clustering, since linkage in the cohort was strong. Every repertoire in the discovery cohort had been generated on one and the same sequencing platform. The number of donors typed differed by locus, with 629-630 for A, B, C, DRB1 and DQB1, around 500 for DQA1, 600 to 610 for DPA1, and some 450 for DPB1. Along with the roughly 670-subject first cohort, a separate validation cohort of 120 different subjects was used. In a later genetic analysis, genome-wide SNP genotypes for about 65% of the roughly 700 donors were used, and that subset was treated as a discovery cohort. An early release covering roughly 640 HLA-typed donors comprised approximately 290 gigabases of sequencing data and around 85 million unique TCR sequences. HLA typing covered class I and class II loci at four-digit resolution. The study used immunosequencing to profile the T cell repertoires of hundreds of subjects and linked those repertoires to cytomegalovirus serostatus. The study aimed to test whether signatures of past pathogen exposure could be identified by cataloging public T cell receptors. Donor age, sex, ethnicity and CMV serostatus were compiled together with the repertoire data. A later analysis re-examined previously published TCR beta repertoires from 500 to 700 donors and added high-resolution HLA genotyping to investigate patterns of TCR occurrence. Rather than drawing on any new phenotypic data, the later analysis identified candidate immune exposures from TCR beta sequences and the way those sequences occurred across donors. To predict cytomegalovirus infection status, the study brought together high-throughput TCR immunosequencing, statistical association of individual TCRs with disease status, and machine learning. The genetic ancestry cluster associated with self-reported Caucasian donors included roughly 84% of the 350 to 500 genotyped donors. Across around 400 genotyped donors of the cohort, an average of roughly 200,000 unique TCR beta nucleotide sequences per donor were sequenced, and around 19% of those sequences were non-productive. In an earlier analysis of more than 550 of the donors, high-throughput TCR beta sequencing was used to judge whether each TCR beta V gene segment behaved as functional or pseudogenic. Overall study results and their limits: When HLA alleles, especially DR and DQ, strongly co-occurred, attributing TCR associations to individual alleles was difficult. Compared with equally common non-associated chains, HLA-associated TCR beta chains in a later analysis were more clonally expanded and had lower generation probabilities. The sequencing pipeline was judged likely to have produced a cluster of highly shared sequence variants as a technical artifact. The classifier was reported to diagnose cytomegalovirus status with high specificity and sensitivity in both the original cohort and the validation cohort. This cohort had only TCR beta chains sequenced, and the lack of alpha or paired-chain data limited which features could be detected. An association between a missense DCLRE1C variant and V-gene and J-gene trimming of TCR beta chains was found in a later genetic analysis and replicated in an independent cohort. An earlier analysis of some 590 of the donors showed that most TCR beta V segments appeared in productive rearrangements either about 87% or about 30% of the time, which broadly matched IMGT annotations. Roughly 17 rarely observed V segments, including chromosome 9 orphons, were excluded from the earlier analysis of several hundred of the donors because counts were too low. The authors suggested that the approach could potentially be extended to other disease states and immunological phenotypes. In a later analysis, TCR association rates were found to vary across HLA loci, with the most associated TCRs seen for DRB1 alleles and the fewest for HLA-C alleles. Most TCR sequences were observed very rarely across donors, whereas some public TCRs were present in many individuals. CMV serostatus was the only immune exposure information available for the cohort. A total of some 180 TCR beta chains were listed by the study as associated with cytomegalovirus. The presence/absence analyses assumed that sequencing depth was roughly uniform across donors, and that assumption may not be true. A further reported finding was that TCR beta sequences accurately predicted the HLA-A and HLA-B alleles for most subjects in the first cohort. A later analysis associated roughly 17,000 TCR beta sequences with specific HLA alleles at a false discovery rate of 0.05. Most CMV-associated TCR beta chains appeared to be HLA-restricted in a later analysis, and the HLA associations seemed to be driven largely by CMV exposure. According to a later analysis, parvovirus B19, influenza, CMV and Epstein-Barr virus appeared linked to several top co-occurrence clusters. In vitro tests confirmed that three of the cytomegalovirus-associated TCR beta chains recognize cytomegalovirus antigens. HLA typing was unavailable for some donors at each locus, so association tests used only the typed subset. Linkage disequilibrium might explain the correlated functional status among segregating V segments, but an unknown experimental factor could not be ruled out. A later genetic analysis reported fewer N-insertions in productive TCRs among donors in an Asian-associated ancestry cluster than the roughly 640-donor mean.

In total, about 650 healthy bone marrow donors made up the cohort. Cohort members were all nominally healthy when sampled, although unrecorded immune exposures were likely present. The donor was CMV seronegative and belonged to the group of 320 or so seronegative cohort members. Each donor provided a peripheral blood sample, and peripheral blood mononuclear cells were used for TCR beta sequencing. Genomic DNA was extracted from the blood cell samples with the Qiagen DNeasy Blood Extraction Kit. Turning to this clone: It lacks a known antigen. It has no much larger one-base neighbor in the sample; base qualities were not kept.

Library creation used the immunoSEQ multiplex PCR assay. A mixture of 60 forward primers for TCR Vbeta segments and 13 reverse primers for TCR Jbeta segments was used in the multiplex PCR. A multiplex PCR assay on genomic DNA amplified the CDR3 region of rearranged TCR beta genes. The Illumina HiSeq System was used to sequence the amplified TCR beta libraries as 87-base-pair reads. The paper's processing steps were these. Across the 670 or so repertoires, a later analysis counted 80 million or so unique TCR beta chains, approximately 12 million of which were shared by at least two donors. To remove PCR and sequencing errors, raw reads were error-corrected and collapsed into unique sequences using a nearest-neighbor algorithm that merged closely related sequences. V, D and J gene segments were assigned by aligning CDR3 sequences to IMGT reference sequences. For a sequence to be retained, at least a six-nucleotide match to both a V gene segment and a J gene segment was required. Rearrangements were classified as productive when the CDR3 lacked stop codons and remained in frame with V and J, and all other rearrangements were classified as non-productive. Following IMGT convention, CDR3 was defined as the stretch from the second conserved V-encoded cysteine up to the conserved J-encoded phenylalanine. Sequences without an unambiguous match to a single V gene segment were excluded from the earlier analysis of about 600 of the donors. An earlier analysis of approximately 590 of the donors called V segments functional above 56.7% productive rearrangements and segregating when the between-donor standard deviation exceeded 5%. A statistical classification framework was built to diagnose cytomegalovirus status from the catalog of TCR beta chain sequences. In a later analysis, TCR nucleotide sequences were compared against IMGT/GENE-DB human TR gene sequences so that V and J genes could be assigned. Using the TCRdist pipeline, a later analysis assigned CDR3 sequences along with most-parsimonious VDJ recombination scenarios. In a later analysis, each TCR beta chain was defined by its CDR3 amino acid sequence together with its V-gene family, and reads without a unique V-gene family were excluded. In a later analysis, 550 to 650 highly shared, low-generation-probability nucleotide sequences were removed to address suspected cross-contamination and a sequencing artifact. In a later analysis, a clonal expansion index was calculated for each public chain from normalized within-repertoire ranks of inferred template counts. Generation probabilities in a later analysis came from a VDJ recombination model fitted to out-of-frame rearrangements, and those results were checked against IGoR. In a later analysis, hypergeometric tests were used to score TCR-TCR, TCR-HLA and TCR-CMV co-occurrence, with a repertoire-size bias correction applied to TCR pairs. False discovery rates were estimated in a later analysis by permuting HLA or CMV assignments 20 times. In a later analysis, co-occurring TCRs were grouped using DBSCAN, with TCRdist sequence similarity added in when clustering inside HLA-allele-positive subsets. Repertoires with fewer than 30,000 or more than 120,000 public chains were left out of co-occurrence clustering, as were five repertoires with anomalous nucleotide sharing. TCRdb's version of the immuneACCESS table is confined to in-frame rearrangements and falls short of the full clone set. An unresolved V gene accounts for under half of the shortfall where checked; the remainder is of unknown origin. Clone size and the V and J calls come from that table; the DNA yielded D and trimming. The sample includes 100,000 to 150,000 clones, with about 82% observed a single time. Roughly 1.2% of the sample comes from the top ten.

The clonotype was recovered from a boy between 10 and 17 years old in good health and CMV-seronegative. Specimen: PBMCs.

CDR3 protein: CASSLTSGETQYF. The DNA sequence is given as TGTGCCAGCAGCCTGACTAGCGGAGAGACCCAGTACTTC. The V and J segments used are TRBV6-6 and TRBJ2-5; TRBD2 lines up with 9 middle nucleotides. The CDR3 measures 13 amino acids from cysteine to phenylalanine. Only the CDR3 part of the read is kept: 39 bases, read in frame from the first base. The germline V gene (reference sequence) sets CDR1 to MNHNY and CDR2 to SVGAGI. Germline trimming: 6 bases from V, 4 bases from J; junction bases outside gene matches: 3.